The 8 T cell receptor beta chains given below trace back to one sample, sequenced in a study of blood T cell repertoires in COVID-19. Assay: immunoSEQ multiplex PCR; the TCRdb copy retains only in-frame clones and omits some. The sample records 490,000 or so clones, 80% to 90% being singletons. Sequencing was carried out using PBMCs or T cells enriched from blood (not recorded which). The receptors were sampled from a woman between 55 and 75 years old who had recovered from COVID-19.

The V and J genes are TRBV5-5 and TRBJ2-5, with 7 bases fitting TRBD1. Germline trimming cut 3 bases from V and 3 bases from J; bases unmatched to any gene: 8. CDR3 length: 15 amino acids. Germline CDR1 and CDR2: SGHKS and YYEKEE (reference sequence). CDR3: CASSSLHTGEETQYF. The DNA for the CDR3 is TGTGCCAGCAGCTCCCTTCATACAGGGGAAGAGACCCAGTACTTC.

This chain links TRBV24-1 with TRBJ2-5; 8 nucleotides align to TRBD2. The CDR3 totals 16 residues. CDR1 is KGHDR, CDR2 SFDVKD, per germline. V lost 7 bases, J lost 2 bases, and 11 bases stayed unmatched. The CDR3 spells CATSHPRPGGQETQYF. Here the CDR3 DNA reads TGTGCCACCAGCCATCCTCGGCCGGGGGGGCAAGAGACCCAGTACTTC.

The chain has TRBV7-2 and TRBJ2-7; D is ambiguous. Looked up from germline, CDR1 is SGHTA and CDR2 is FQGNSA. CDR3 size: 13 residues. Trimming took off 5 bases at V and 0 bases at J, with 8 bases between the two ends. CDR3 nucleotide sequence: TGTGCCAGCAGCCCCCGTAACTCCTACGAGCAGTACTTC. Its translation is CASSPRNSYEQYF.

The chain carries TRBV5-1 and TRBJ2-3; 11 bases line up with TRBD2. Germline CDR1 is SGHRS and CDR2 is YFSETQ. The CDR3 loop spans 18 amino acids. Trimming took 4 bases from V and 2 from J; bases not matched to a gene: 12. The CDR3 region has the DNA TGCGCCAGCAGCGCCTTACTAGCGGGGGATCCCTTCACAGATACGCAGTATTTT. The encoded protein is CASSALLAGDPFTDTQYF.

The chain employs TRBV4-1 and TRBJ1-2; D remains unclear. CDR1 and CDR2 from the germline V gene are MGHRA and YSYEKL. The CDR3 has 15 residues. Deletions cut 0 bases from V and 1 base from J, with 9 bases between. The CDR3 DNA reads TGCGCCAGCAGCCAAGAAAGGCAGGTTAACTATGGCTACACCTTC. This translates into CASSQERQVNYGYTF.

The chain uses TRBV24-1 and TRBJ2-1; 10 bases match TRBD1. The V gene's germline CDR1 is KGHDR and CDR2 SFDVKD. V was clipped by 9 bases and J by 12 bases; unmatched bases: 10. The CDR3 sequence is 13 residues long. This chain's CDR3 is CATSGTGARGQFF. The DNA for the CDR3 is TGTGCCACCTCGGGGACAGGGGCGAGAGGGCAGTTCTTC.

The CDR3 sequence: CASSERTGDPGEKLFF. The CDR3 DNA reads as TGTGCCAGCAGCGAGAGGACAGGGGATCCGGGGGAAAAACTGTTTTTT. The genes are TRBV9 and TRBJ1-4, with 9 bases lining up with TRBD1. Germline CDR1 SGDLS, CDR2 YYNGEE. The CDR3 length is 16 residues. V shed 3 bases, J shed 8 bases, and the junction held 11 bases outside the gene matches. The full variable domain, its missing parts supplied by reference TRBV9 and TRBJ1-4, is DSGVTQTPKHLITATGQRVTLRCSPRSGDLSVYWYQQSLDQGLQFLIQYYNGEERAKGNILERFSAQQFPDLHSELNLSSLELGDSALYFCASSERTGDPGEKLFFGSGTQLSVL.

The CDR3 spells CASKRRGHEQFF. DNA for the CDR3: TGTGCCAGCAAGCGGAGGGGCCATGAGCAGTTCTTC. V usage is TRBV12-3 or TRBV12-4 and J usage is TRBJ2-1; D is possibly TRBD2 (6 bases). Trimming took 7 bases from V and 8 from J, leaving 12 bases between them. The CDR3 spans 12 residues.